One sample yielded the 19 T cell receptor beta chains listed below, sequenced in a study of Ad26.COV2.S vaccination and SARS-CoV-2 variants. Only in-frame clones appear in the TCRdb table, and some are missing; sequencing was by immunoSEQ multiplex PCR. Found here are roughly 420,000 clones, roughly nine tenths of them singletons; the top ten hold over 2.5%. The treatment was: around 19 received Ad26.COV2.S at low or high dose, single or two shots; 5 received placebo; per-sample allocation not given. Sample collection was performed on day 63 after the first vaccine or placebo injection. Sequenced here: peripheral blood, sampled in a trial of Ad26.COV2.S vaccine versus placebo. The receptors stem from a person between 18 and 59 years old who received the Ad26.COV2.S COVID-19 vaccine or a placebo.

The V gene is TRBV29-1, the J gene TRBJ2-1; the D gene is possibly TRBD2 (5 bases). The V end lost 4 bases, the J end lost 1 base, and 8 bases lay between the germline ends. Germline CDR1 is SQVTM and CDR2 is ANQGSEA. There are 13 residues in the CDR3. The chain's CDR3 is CSVVSGSYNEQFF. DNA of the CDR3: TGCAGCGTTGTTTCGGGGTCCTACAATGAGCAGTTCTTC.

This rearrangement joins TRBV5-1 to TRBJ2-1, with 8 bases fitting TRBD2. The CDR3 loop spans 15 amino acids. CDR1 and CDR2 from the germline V gene are SGHRS and YFSETQ. V lost 4 bases, J lost 2 bases, and 5 bases stayed unmatched. This CDR3 is CASSPEAGAYNEQFF. The CDR3 DNA sequence: TGCGCCAGCAGCCCCGAAGCGGGAGCCTACAATGAGCAGTTCTTC.

On this clone itself: Other DNA sequences in the same sample also yield this CDR3. The V and J genes are TRBV18 and TRBJ2-1; D is ambiguous. The CDR3 is 13 residues long. Between the trimmed V and J ends, which lost 3 bases and 3 bases, there was a span of 6 bases. CDR1 KGHSH and CDR2 LQKENI come from the germline V gene. CDR3 sequence (DNA): TGTGCCAGCTCACCGTACAACTACAATGAGCAGTTCTTC. This sequence encodes CASSPYNYNEQFF.

The chain uses TRBV14 and TRBJ2-7; D uncertain. This CDR3 is 17 amino acids long. From germline, CDR1 is SGHDN and CDR2 FVKESK. Trimming stripped 1 base from V and 0 bases from J, with 16 bases between. The CDR3 here is CASSQGVGNGSSYEQYV. The CDR3 DNA is TGTGCCAGCAGCCAAGGAGTAGGGAACGGAAGCTCCTACGAGCAGTACGTC.

Details on this clone: Relative to the germline gene, one junction end is altered; a read error may explain this. The chain links TRBV7-9 to TRBJ2-7, with D possibly being TRBD1 or TRBD2 (7 bases each). Germline V gene lookup returns CDR1 SEHNR and CDR2 FQNEAQ (reference sequence). The CDR3 contains 16 residues. This chain's CDR3 is CASSHLSRDRAWPGGF. The CDR3 DNA follows: TGTGCCAGCAGTCATCTCAGCCGCGACAGGGCTTGGCCGGGGGGCTTC.

This sequence joins TRBV5-1 and TRBJ1-1; D is uncertain. This CDR3 region has 13 residues. V lost 0 bases and J lost 1, with 4 bases in between. Looked up from germline, CDR1 is SGHRS and CDR2 is YFSETQ. The CDR3 sequence is CASSLEANTEAFF. DNA for the CDR3: TGCGCCAGCAGCTTGGAGGCGAACACTGAAGCTTTCTTT.

The V and J genes are TRBV4-3 and TRBJ2-1; no clear D gene. V was shortened by 4 bases and J by 0 bases, with 13 bases between the two germline ends. CDR1 and CDR2 (germline): LGHNA, YSLEER. The CDR3 consists of 16 residues. CDR3 DNA: TGCGCCAGCAGCCGCCAAACTTCGAGCTCCTACAATGAGCAGTTCTTC. Translated, it gives CASSRQTSSSYNEQFF.

V is TRBV5-1 and J is TRBJ2-3; 12 nucleotides agree with TRBD2. Trimming removed 7 bases from V and 2 bases from J; junction bases left unmatched: 5. This CDR3 is built from 15 residues. The germline CDR1 and CDR2 sequences are SGHRS and YFSETQ. This chain's CDR3 is CASRTSGAYTDTQYF. In DNA, the CDR3 is TGCGCCAGCCGGACTAGCGGGGCCTACACAGATACGCAGTATTTT.

This chain links TRBV9 with TRBJ1-2; a possible D gene is TRBD1 (5 bases). Germline V CDR1 and CDR2: SGDLS, YYNGEE. CDR3 length equals 13 residues. Trimming took 1 base from V and 4 from J, leaving 8 bases between them. In nucleotides, the CDR3 is TGTGCCAGCAGCGTACCAGGGAGCTATGGCTACACCTTC. Protein sequence: CASSVPGSYGYTF. The full variable domain, with the rest looked up from reference TRBV9 and TRBJ1-2, is DSGVTQTPKHLITATGQRVTLRCSPRSGDLSVYWYQQSLDQGLQFLIQYYNGEERAKGNILERFSAQQFPDLHSELNLSSLELGDSALYFCASSVPGSYGYTFGSGTRLTVV.

V gene TRBV6-2 or TRBV6-3 combines with J gene TRBJ2-1; 7 bases are a match to TRBD2. This CDR3 spans 18 amino acids. Per the germline V gene, CDR1 is MNHEY and CDR2 is SVGEGT. V was pared by 0 bases and J by 4 bases, with 12 bases of the junction left unmatched. CDR3 in amino acids: CASSYSRLAEGLYNEQFF. CDR3 DNA: TGTGCCAGCAGTTACTCAAGGCTAGCGGAGGGGCTTTACAATGAGCAGTTCTTC.

The genes are TRBV5-1 and TRBJ1-4; D not resolved. The CDR3 consists of 15 residues. In germline, CDR1 is SGHRS, CDR2 YFSETQ. V was pared by 0 bases and J by 4 bases, with 10 bases between. CDR3 residues: CASSLEGLDNEKLFF. In nucleotides, the CDR3 is TGCGCCAGCAGCTTGGAAGGTCTGGATAATGAAAAACTGTTTTTT.

The table lists this clone with many counts. The sample carries other DNA sequences with the same CDR3. The CDR3 loop reads CASSLRSGRAYEQYV. The CDR3 nucleotides read TGTGCCAGCAGTTTAAGGAGCGGGAGGGCCTACGAGCAGTACGTC. V usage is TRBV27 and J usage is TRBJ2-7, with 10 bases lining up with TRBD2. CDR3 length: 15 amino acids. With V trimmed by 2 bases and J by 2 bases, 3 bases remained unmatched. Germline CDR1 reads MNHEY; CDR2 reads SMNVEV (reference sequence).

This rearrangement joins TRBV5-1 to TRBJ1-3; tentative D call: TRBD1 (5 bases). V was cut by 0 bases and J by 2 bases, with 9 bases left in between. CDR1 and CDR2 from the germline V gene are SGHRS and YFSETQ. This CDR3 has 15 residues. This chain's CDR3 is CASSLVWGTGNTIYF. The CDR3 DNA sequence: TGCGCCAGCAGCTTGGTATGGGGGACTGGAAACACCATATATTTT.

V gene TRBV20-1 combines with J gene TRBJ2-3, with D hard to call. Trimming cost V 3 bases and J 3 bases, with 4 bases left between them. The length of the CDR3 is 11 residues. CDR1 is DFQATT, CDR2 SNEGSKA, per germline (reference sequence). In DNA, the CDR3 is TGCAGTGCTAGGGTTACAGATACGCAGTATTTT. This translates into CSARVTDTQYF.

This clone was recorded a few times. This chain connects TRBV27 to TRBJ1-6; 7 bases agree with TRBD1. V dropped 3 bases and J dropped 8; count of bases not matched to a gene: 10. The CDR3 is made up of 16 amino acids. The germline gives CDR1 MNHEY, CDR2 SMNVEV (reference sequence). The DNA of the CDR3 is TGTGCCAGCAGTTTCCAGGGGGGTCTTGTGGATTCACCCCTCCACTTT. This codes for CASSFQGGLVDSPLHF.

V is TRBV5-8 and J is TRBJ1-3; no definite D call. The germline CDR1 and CDR2 sequences are SGHTS and YDEGEE. The V end was cut by 3 bases, the J end by 2 bases, with 6 bases between. This CDR3 region has 13 residues. CDR3 region: CASSYGAGNTIYF. In DNA form, the CDR3 reads TGTGCCAGCAGCTATGGAGCTGGAAACACCATATATTTT.

The chain links TRBV2 to TRBJ2-7, with 12 bases aligning to TRBD1. The germline V gene encodes CDR1 SNHLY and CDR2 FYNNEI. The CDR3 sequence is 14 residues long. After removal of 1 base from V and 6 bases from J, the junction contained 1 base not matched to a gene. The CDR3 nucleotides read TGTGCCAGCAGTGAAGGGGACAGGGGGCCCGAGCAGTACGTC. Translated: CASSEGDRGPEQYV.

V and J are TRBV18 and TRBJ2-5; 10 nucleotides match TRBD2. V gave up 4 bases and J gave up 5 bases; unmatched junction bases: 16. The CDR3 spans 18 residues. CDR1 is KGHSH, CDR2 LQKENI, per germline. For the CDR3, the DNA is TGTGCCAGCTCACAGATCCCGGTCGCTAGCGGGGGTCGGGAGACCCAGTACTTC. It specifies CASSQIPVASGGRETQYF.

The chain uses TRBV4-3 and TRBJ2-2; D is ambiguous. V shed 1 base and J shed 7 bases, with 10 bases lying between them. The CDR3 has 14 amino acids. CDR1 and CDR2 from the germline V gene are LGHNA and YSLEER. CDR3 region: CASSQVPPVGELFF. CDR3 coding DNA: TGCGCCAGCAGCCAAGTTCCCCCGGTCGGGGAGCTGTTTTTT.